The 2 T cell receptor beta chains given below trace back to one sample, sequenced in a study of blood T cell repertoires in COVID-19. Profiled with immunoSEQ multiplex PCR; TCRdb holds only in-frame clones, not every one. Among about 190,000 clones listed, just under 80% were seen once. Source material: peripheral blood. The receptors shown here come from a woman aged 80 or over with active or convalescent COVID-19.

The table lists this clone with many counts. This rearrangement joins TRBV5-1 to TRBJ2-5; a possible D gene is TRBD2 (6 bases). The V gene's germline CDR1 is SGHRS and CDR2 YFSETQ. Trimming removed 4 bases at V and 3 bases at J, with 16 bases between. The CDR3 is 15 amino acids. The CDR3 region has the DNA TGCGCCAGCAGCCGAAGCGGGCAGGGAGAAGAGACCCAGTACTTC. Translation: CASSRSGQGEETQYF.

The V gene is TRBV15, the J gene TRBJ2-7; 7 bases align to TRBD2. Trimming at V came to 3 bases and at J to 4 bases, leaving 6 bases not matched to a gene. CDR1 is LNHNV, CDR2 YYDKDF, per germline (reference sequence). The CDR3 contains 14 residues. The CDR3 DNA is TGTGCCACCAGCAGGGGGGGGACGATGTACGAGCAGTACTTC. Protein sequence: CATSRGGTMYEQYF.